The 15 T cell receptor beta chains below were found in one sample sequenced in a study of shared clonotypes between healthy human individuals. Only in-frame clones appear in the TCRdb table, and some are missing; sequencing was by immunoSEQ multiplex PCR. The table shows under 150,000 clones, with about two thirds occurring only once. The sample taken for sequencing was memory CD8+ T cells sorted from blood. Subset given: CD45RO+ cells pooled with CCR7-negative TemRA cells. These receptor sequences come from a woman aged 25 to 45 in good health.

CDR3 sequence (DNA): TGTGCCAGCAGCGCCAGGGGGGACTCCTACGAGCAGTACTTC. Its translation is CASSARGDSYEQYF. The chain uses TRBV27 and TRBJ2-7; the D gene is possibly TRBD1 (7 bases). From germline, CDR1 is MNHEY and CDR2 SMNVEV (reference sequence). Trimming pared 6 bases from V and 0 bases from J, leaving 12 bases between. The CDR3 spans 14 residues.

V and J are TRBV27 and TRBJ2-3; no reliable D call. Germline V gives CDR1 MNHEY, CDR2 SMNVEV (reference sequence). Trimming removed 8 bases at V and 0 bases at J, with 15 bases between. This CDR3 comprises 15 residues. The CDR3 sequence is CASAPPGWSTDTQYF. CDR3 in DNA: TGTGCCAGCGCCCCCCCTGGCTGGAGCACAGATACGCAGTATTTT.

The chain carries TRBV28 and TRBJ1-5; D remains ambiguous. Per germline, CDR1 MDHEN and CDR2 SYDVKM. With 0 bases removed from V and 3 bases from J, the gap between germline ends came to 15 bases. The CDR3 consists of 17 residues. The CDR3 reads CASSLWWVQGYNQPQHF. Written as DNA, the CDR3 is TGTGCCAGCAGTTTATGGTGGGTCCAAGGGTACAATCAGCCCCAGCATTTT.

V usage is TRBV25-1 and J usage is TRBJ2-5; the match to TRBD1 covers 11 bases. J gave up 5 bases and V 4 bases, and 15 bases lay outside the gene matches. The germline CDR1 and CDR2 sequences are MGHDK and SYGVNS. This CDR3 comprises 18 residues. The CDR3 here is CASSVAPGQGGERETQYF. The CDR3, as DNA: TGTGCCAGCAGTGTGGCTCCGGGACAGGGGGGAGAGAGGGAGACCCAGTACTTC.

This clone was recorded a few times. The chain links TRBV7-9 to TRBJ2-2, with 12 bases aligning to TRBD1. The length of the CDR3 is 17 residues. V shed 5 bases and J 0 bases; nucleotides not matched to a gene: 4. CDR1 and CDR2 from the germline V gene are SEHNR and FQNEAQ (reference sequence). DNA of the CDR3: TGTGCCAGCAGCCAGGGACAGGGGGCCTCGAACACCGGGGAGCTGTTTTTT. Translating it yields CASSQGQGASNTGELFF.

The table lists this clone with a few counts. V usage is TRBV2 and J usage is TRBJ1-2; TRBD1 agrees at 7 bases. The J segment lost 0 bases and the V segment lost 4 bases, leaving 5 bases of the junction unmatched. The length of the CDR3 is 15 residues. Germline values: CDR1 SNHLY, CDR2 FYNNEI. CDR3 nucleotides: TGTGCCAGCAGTGTTAGACAGGGCCCTAACTATGGCTACACCTTC. This translates into CASSVRQGPNYGYTF.

This clone showed up just a few times. A much more abundant neighbour one base away suggests this may be a read error. The same CDR3 arises from other DNA sequences in this sample as well. This chain joins TRBV21-1 and TRBJ2-7; the D segment call TRBD2 is taken from the table without a DNA check. TRBV21-1 is a pseudogene. CDR3 length: 16 amino acids. Here the CDR3 DNA reads TGCGCCAGCAGCCAAGGACTAGCGGTTTCATCCTACGAGCAGTACTTC. Residues: CASSQGLAVSSYEQYF.

This clone is deemed medium-sized (0.01 to 0.1%). This chain links TRBV4-2 with TRBJ2-7; the D is unclear. CDR1 is LGHNA and CDR2 is YNFKEQ in the germline V gene. CDR3 length equals 16 residues. The V gene lost 0 bases and the J gene lost 0 bases, with 12 bases spanning the gap. The CDR3 DNA is TGTGCCAGCAGCCAAGATCTGGGGAAGGGCTCCTACGAGCAGTACTTC. It yields the protein CASSQDLGKGSYEQYF.

The rearrangement joins TRBV4-1 to TRBJ1-3, with 7 bases aligning to TRBD1. CDR3 length: 14 amino acids. Per the germline V gene, CDR1 is MGHRA and CDR2 is YSYEKL. V gave up 3 bases and J gave up 1 base; unmatched junction bases: 0. In DNA, the CDR3 is TGCGCCAGCAGCCAGACAGGGTCTGGAAACACCATATATTTT. Its protein product is CASSQTGSGNTIYF.

A few counts support this clone. The CDR3 spells CASSVGEEAYEQYF. The CDR3 region has the DNA TGTGCCAGCAGCGTAGGAGAAGAAGCCTACGAGCAGTACTTC. The V and J genes are TRBV9 and TRBJ2-7; D remains unclear. The V gene lost 0 bases and the J gene lost 2 bases, with 9 bases spanning the gap. The germline V gene has CDR1 SGDLS and CDR2 YYNGEE. The CDR3 runs to 14 residues. The whole variable domain, remainder taken from reference TRBV9 and TRBJ2-7, is DSGVTQTPKHLITATGQRVTLRCSPRSGDLSVYWYQQSLDQGLQFLIQYYNGEERAKGNILERFSAQQFPDLHSELNLSSLELGDSALYFCASSVGEEAYEQYFGPGTRLTVT.

Notes on this clone: This specimen includes other DNA sequences encoding the same CDR3. The rearrangement uses TRBV7-9 and TRBJ1-4, with no clear D. Germline values: CDR1 SEHNR, CDR2 FQNEAQ (reference sequence). This CDR3 has 12 residues. Trimming shortened V by 5 bases and J by 8 bases, and 9 bases separated the two germline ends. The CDR3 loop is CASSLLGEKLFF. Written as DNA, the CDR3 is TGTGCCAGCAGCCTTCTGGGGGAAAAACTGTTTTTT.

This clone was seen only a few times. The chain has TRBV2 and TRBJ2-7; no firm D call. The CDR3 runs 15 residues. The V and J ends lost 4 bases and 0 bases respectively, with 13 bases between them. CDR1 is SNHLY, CDR2 FYNNEI, per germline. CDR3 protein: CASSGAVDRSYEQYF. CDR3 nucleotide sequence: TGTGCCAGCAGTGGTGCGGTCGATCGCTCCTACGAGCAGTACTTC.

The chain links TRBV19 to TRBJ2-1; D remains unclear. V was shortened by 6 bases and J by 1 base, with 13 bases between the two germline ends. Germline V gives CDR1 LNHDA, CDR2 SQIVND (reference sequence). This CDR3 comprises 15 residues. CDR3 sequence: CASSYQEDSYNEQFF. CDR3 nucleotide sequence: TGTGCCAGTAGCTACCAAGAGGATTCCTACAATGAGCAGTTCTTC.

The gene calls are TRBV4-2 and TRBJ2-7; 8 bases align to TRBD1. The junction had 5 bases not matched to a gene; V was cut back by 5 bases and J by 5 bases. The CDR3 covers 13 residues. CDR1 is LGHNA, CDR2 YNFKEQ, per germline. CDR3: CASSSWTGNEQYF. Written as DNA, the CDR3 is TGTGCCAGCAGCAGCTGGACAGGGAACGAGCAGTACTTC.

The J gene is TRBJ2-3, the V gene TRBV10-2; the match to TRBD2 covers 8 bases. Trimming at V came to 2 bases and at J to 3 bases, leaving 1 base not matched to a gene. The CDR3 covers 14 residues. The germline V gene encodes CDR1 WSHSY and CDR2 SAAADI. In DNA form, the CDR3 reads TGCGCCAGCAGTGAGACTAGCGGAACAGATACGCAGTATTTT. It is translated as CASSETSGTDTQYF.